These T cell receptor beta chains were read from a single sample in a study of cytomegalovirus exposure and HLA in healthy donors. Method: immunoSEQ multiplex PCR; TCRdb's copy keeps in-frame clones and lacks some. The sample has about 110,000 clones; 65% to 75% are singletons. The sequenced material came from PBMCs. These TCRs come from a man aged 35-49 years in good health and CMV-seropositive. The CDR3 runs from the conserved cysteine through the conserved F or W. The order of the fields is J gene, V gene, CDR3 length, D gene, clone size, CDR3 protein, CDR3 DNA. D genes are given only for firm matches. Not all rows give a size; the values are once, few, many and, for expanded clones, a class.

TRBJ2-1,TRBV4-2,18,TRBD2,-,CASSHPSRTSGSRNEQFF,TGTGCCAGCAGCCACCCCTCGAGGACTAGCGGGAGTAGGAATGAGCAGTTCTTC
TRBJ2-3,TRBV7-9,17,TRBD1,once,CASSLRSQGVSTDTQYF,TGTGCCAGCAGCTTAAGGTCCCAGGGGGTTAGCACAGATACGCAGTATTTT
TRBJ1-1,TRBV29-1,12,TRBD1,-,CSGQGMNTEAFF,TGCAGCGGACAGGGGATGAACACTGAAGCTTTCTTT
TRBJ2-3,TRBV27,16,TRBD2,few,CASSLVAGGPLNTQYF,TGTGCCAGCAGTTTAGTGGCGGGAGGGCCGCTGAATACGCAGTATTTT
TRBJ2-7,TRBV28,15,TRBD2,-,CASSLTSGISDEQYF,TGTGCCAGCAGTTTGACTAGCGGGATTTCCGACGAGCAGTACTTC
TRBJ1-3,TRBV19,14,TRBD1,-,CASTRQGEKYTIYF,TGTGCCAGTACCCGACAGGGGGAGAAGTACACCATATATTTT
TRBJ1-2,TRBV10-2,14,TRBD1,-,CASSRDRGNYGYTF,TGCGCCAGCAGCCGGGACAGGGGCAACTATGGCTACACCTTC
TRBJ2-6,TRBV6-1,15,TRBD1,-,CASTGGFSGANVLTF,TGTGCCAGCACAGGGGGTTTTTCTGGGGCCAACGTCCTGACTTTC
TRBJ2-5,TRBV5-6,11,-,once,CASSSAETQYF,TGTGCCAGCAGTAGCGCGGAGACCCAGTACTTC
TRBJ2-7,TRBV10-2,13,-,-,CASSYGQTYEQYF,TGCGCCAGCAGTTATGGACAGACCTACGAGCAGTACTTC
TRBJ1-1,TRBV2,13,-,few,CASSGDRDTEAFF,TGTGCCAGCAGTGGCGACCGGGACACTGAAGCTTTCTTT
TRBJ2-1,TRBV28,14,-,-,CASNKAGTYNEQFF,TGTGCCAGCAACAAAGCCGGGACTTACAATGAGCAGTTCTTC
TRBJ2-1,TRBV19,15,TRBD2,-,CASSIAGGPENEQFF,TGTGCCAGTAGTATTGCGGGAGGGCCTGAGAATGAGCAGTTCTTC
TRBJ2-5,TRBV28,16,TRBD2,-,CASRPPGLVYKETQYF,TGTGCCAGCAGGCCCCCGGGACTAGTGTATAAAGAGACCCAGTACTTC
TRBJ2-1,TRBV6-4,15,TRBD1,few,CASRTRTGTGSEQFF,TGTGCCAGCAGGACCCGGACAGGGACGGGATCTGAGCAGTTCTTC
TRBJ2-3,TRBV5-1,14,TRBD1,-,CASSLQGTTDTQYF,TGCGCCAGCAGCTTACAGGGGACCACAGATACGCAGTATTTT
TRBJ1-1,TRBV9,13,-,-,CASSVAQWSEAFF,TGTGCCAGCAGCGTAGCGCAGTGGAGTGAAGCTTTCTTT
TRBJ2-4,TRBV19,13,-,-,CASTEQGRSIQYF,TGTGCCAGTACCGAACAGGGTAGGAGCATTCAGTACTTC
TRBJ2-2,TRBV6-5,15,TRBD2,-,CASTFGGRYTGELFF,TGTGCCAGCACCTTTGGCGGGAGATACACCGGGGAGCTGTTTTTT
TRBJ2-5,TRBV29-1,15,TRBD1,-,CSVVPHRGPQETQYF,TGCAGCGTTGTCCCCCACAGGGGTCCCCAAGAGACCCAGTACTTC
TRBJ2-3,TRBV27,15,-,-,CASSLLTPYTDTQYF,TGTGCCAGCAGTTTACTAACTCCATACACAGATACGCAGTATTTT
TRBJ2-7,TRBV19,15,TRBD2,-,CASSPEAGGPNEQYF,TGTGCCAGTAGTCCGGAAGCGGGAGGGCCCAACGAGCAGTACTTC
TRBJ1-2,TRBV29-1,12,TRBD1,-,CSAGRQGIGYTF,TGCAGCGCGGGGCGACAGGGGATAGGCTACACCTTC
TRBJ2-7,TRBV5-1,14,TRBD2,once,CASSYRDYNYEQYF,TGCGCCAGCAGCTACCGGGACTACAATTACGAGCAGTACTTC
TRBJ1-4,TRBV6-5,14,TRBD1,-,CASSPGGTNEKLFF,TGTGCCAGCAGCCCAGGGGGAACTAATGAAAAACTGTTTTTT
TRBJ1-5,TRBV21-1,15,-,-,CASSKERNRHQPQHF,TGTGCCAGCAGCAAAGAGAGGAATCGACATCAGCCCCAGCATTTT
TRBJ2-7,TRBV5-5,15,TRBD1,-,CASSPSGTGSYEQYF,TGTGCCAGCAGCCCGAGTGGGACAGGGTCGTACGAGCAGTACTTC